This TCR beta chain was sequenced in a study of technical replicates of blood from a handful of donors. Data came from immunoSEQ multiplex PCR; TCRdb stores just in-frame clones and leaves some out. The repertoire includes approximately 59,000 clones, approximately 86% of them detected once, and more than 4.5% sits in the top ten. This sequence was found in a human donor in good health. Some clones in this sample may be carry-over from other donors' samples. Sample: PBMCs.

The CDR3 DNA sequence: TGTGCCTGGAGTGAGACAGGGAATGGCTACACCTTC. Protein sequence: CAWSETGNGYTF. The chain carries TRBV30 and TRBJ1-2; 7 bases line up with TRBD1. The CDR3 sequence is 12 residues long. Germline trimming cut 1 base from V and 6 bases from J; bases unmatched to any gene: 2. From germline, CDR1 is GTSNPN and CDR2 SVGIG (reference sequence).